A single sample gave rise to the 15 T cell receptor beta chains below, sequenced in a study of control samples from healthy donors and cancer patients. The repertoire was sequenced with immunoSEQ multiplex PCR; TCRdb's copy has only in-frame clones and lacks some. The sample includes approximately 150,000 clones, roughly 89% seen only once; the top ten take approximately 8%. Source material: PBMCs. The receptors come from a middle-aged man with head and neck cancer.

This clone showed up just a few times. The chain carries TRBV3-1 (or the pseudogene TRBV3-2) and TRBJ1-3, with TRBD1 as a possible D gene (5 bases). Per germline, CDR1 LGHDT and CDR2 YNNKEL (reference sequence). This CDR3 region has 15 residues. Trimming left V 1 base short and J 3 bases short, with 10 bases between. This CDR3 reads CASSQAGGYGNTIYF. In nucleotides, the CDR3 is TGTGCCAGCAGCCAAGCTGGGGGGTATGGAAACACCATATATTTT.

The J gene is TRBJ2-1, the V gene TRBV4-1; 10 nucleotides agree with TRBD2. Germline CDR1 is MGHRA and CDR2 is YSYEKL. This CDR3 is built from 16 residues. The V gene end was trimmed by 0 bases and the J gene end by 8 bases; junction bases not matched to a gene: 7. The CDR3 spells CASSQEAAGGQDEQFF. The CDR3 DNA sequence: TGCGCCAGCAGCCAAGAGGCAGCGGGAGGGCAAGATGAGCAGTTCTTC.

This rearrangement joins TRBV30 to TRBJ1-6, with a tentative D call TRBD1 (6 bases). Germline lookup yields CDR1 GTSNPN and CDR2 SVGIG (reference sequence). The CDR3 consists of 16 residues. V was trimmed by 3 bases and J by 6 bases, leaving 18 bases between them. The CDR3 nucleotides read TGTGCCTGGAGAGCAACAGGGAAGGACTTTAATTCACCCCTCCACTTT. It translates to CAWRATGKDFNSPLHF.

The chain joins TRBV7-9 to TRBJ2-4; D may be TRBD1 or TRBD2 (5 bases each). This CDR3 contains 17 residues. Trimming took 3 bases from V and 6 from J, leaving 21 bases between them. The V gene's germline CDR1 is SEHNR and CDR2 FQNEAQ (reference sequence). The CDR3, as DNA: TGTGCCAGCAGCTTTGTCGTAAAGGGCAGGGCGGGAAACATTCAGTACTTC. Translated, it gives CASSFVVKGRAGNIQYF.

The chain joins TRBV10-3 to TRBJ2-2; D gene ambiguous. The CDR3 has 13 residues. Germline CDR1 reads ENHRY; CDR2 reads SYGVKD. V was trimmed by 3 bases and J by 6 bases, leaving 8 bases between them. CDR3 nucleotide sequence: TGTGCCATCAGTGACCAAGAATCCGGGGAGCTGTTTTTT. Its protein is CAISDQESGELFF.

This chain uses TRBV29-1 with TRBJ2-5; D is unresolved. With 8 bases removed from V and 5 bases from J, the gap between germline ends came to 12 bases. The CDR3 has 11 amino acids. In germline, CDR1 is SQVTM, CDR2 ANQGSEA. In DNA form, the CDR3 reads TGCAGCCTAGGTGGCGGCGAGACCCAGTACTTC. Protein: CSLGGGETQYF. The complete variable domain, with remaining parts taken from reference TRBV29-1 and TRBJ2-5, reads SAVISQKPSRDICQRGTSLTIQCQVDSQVTMMFWYRQQPGQSLTLIATANQGSEATYESGFVIDKFPISRPNLTFSTLTVSNMSPEDSSIYLCSLGGGETQYFGPGTRLLVL.

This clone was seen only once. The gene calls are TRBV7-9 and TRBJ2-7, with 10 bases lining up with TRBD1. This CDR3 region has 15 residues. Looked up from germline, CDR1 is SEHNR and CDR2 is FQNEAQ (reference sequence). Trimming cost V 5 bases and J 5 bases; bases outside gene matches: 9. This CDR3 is CASSLPDRGFNEQYF. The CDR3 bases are TGTGCCAGCAGCCTGCCGGACAGGGGGTTTAACGAGCAGTACTTC.

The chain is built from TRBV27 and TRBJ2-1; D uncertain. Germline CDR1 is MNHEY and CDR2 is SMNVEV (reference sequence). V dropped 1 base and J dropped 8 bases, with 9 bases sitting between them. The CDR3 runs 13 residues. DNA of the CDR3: TGTGCCAGCAGTTTATTTTCGGGTCATGAGCAGTTCTTC. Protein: CASSLFSGHEQFF.

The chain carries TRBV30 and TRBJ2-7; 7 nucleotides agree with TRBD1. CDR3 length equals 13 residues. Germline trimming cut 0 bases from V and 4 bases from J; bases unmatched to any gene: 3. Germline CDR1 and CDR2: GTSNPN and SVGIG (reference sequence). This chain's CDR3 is CAWSVGGAYEQYF. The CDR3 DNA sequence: TGTGCCTGGAGTGTAGGGGGCGCGTACGAGCAGTACTTC.

As DNA, the CDR3 is TGTGCCAGCAGCTGGGGAGCGACTCAAGAGACCCAGTACTTC. It is translated as CASSWGATQETQYF. The V gene is TRBV13, the J gene TRBJ2-5; D possibly corresponds to TRBD2 (5 bases). With 4 bases removed from V and 2 bases from J, the gap between germline ends came to 11 bases. The germline V gene has CDR1 PRHDT and CDR2 FYEKMQ (reference sequence). There are 14 residues in the CDR3.

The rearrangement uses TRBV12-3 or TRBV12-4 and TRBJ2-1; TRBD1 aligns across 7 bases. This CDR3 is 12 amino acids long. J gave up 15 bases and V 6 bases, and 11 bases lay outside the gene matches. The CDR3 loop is CASSRDRRKLFF. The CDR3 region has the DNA TGTGCCAGCAGCCGGGACAGACGAAAATTGTTCTTC.

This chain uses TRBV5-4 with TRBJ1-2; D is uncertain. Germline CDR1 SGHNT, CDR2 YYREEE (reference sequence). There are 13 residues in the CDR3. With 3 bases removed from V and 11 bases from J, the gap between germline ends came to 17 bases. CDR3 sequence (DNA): TGTGCCAGCAGCTCGTGGGATCCTCCGGCTTACACCTTC. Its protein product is CASSSWDPPAYTF.

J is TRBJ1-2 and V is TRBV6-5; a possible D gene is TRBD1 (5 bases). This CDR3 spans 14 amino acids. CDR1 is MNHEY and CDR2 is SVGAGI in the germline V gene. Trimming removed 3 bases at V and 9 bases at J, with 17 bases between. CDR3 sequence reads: CASSYDSTSRSYTF. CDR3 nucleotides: TGTGCCAGCAGTTATGACAGCACCTCTAGAAGCTACACCTTC.

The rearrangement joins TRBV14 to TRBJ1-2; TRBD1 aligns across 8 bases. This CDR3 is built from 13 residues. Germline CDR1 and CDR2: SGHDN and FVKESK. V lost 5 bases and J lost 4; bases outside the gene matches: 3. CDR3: CASSDRGSYGYTF. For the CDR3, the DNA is TGTGCCAGCAGCGACAGGGGTTCCTATGGCTACACCTTC.

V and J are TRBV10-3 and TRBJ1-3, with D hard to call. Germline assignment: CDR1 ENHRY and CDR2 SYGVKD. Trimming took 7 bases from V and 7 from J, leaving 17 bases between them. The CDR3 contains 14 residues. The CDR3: CAIKEWGERNTIYF. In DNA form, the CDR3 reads TGTGCCATCAAAGAATGGGGTGAACGCAACACCATATATTTT.